This TCR beta chain stems from a study of blood T cell repertoires in COVID-19. CDR1 and CDR2 from the germline V gene are SGHNT and YYREEE (reference sequence). The CDR3 has 15 amino acids. Trimming cost V 0 bases and J 2 bases, with 11 bases left between them. TCRdb's table, derived via immunoSEQ multiplex PCR, lists solely in-frame clones and lacks some. The table includes tens of thousands of clones, 70% to 90% detected once. Sequencing used peripheral blood. This receptor was taken from an elderly man in a cohort sampled during active COVID-19. V and J are TRBV5-4 and TRBJ1-2; no reliable D call. CDR3 in DNA: TGTGCCAGCAGCTTGGATCCGATTGCGAACTATGGCTACACCTTC. This codes for CASSLDPIANYGYTF.